This is a list of T cell receptor beta chains from one sample in a study of blood T cell repertoires in COVID-19. Only in-frame clones appear in the TCRdb table, and some are missing; sequencing was by immunoSEQ multiplex PCR. The sample holds a few hundred thousand clones, around 78% seen once. The specimen sequenced was peripheral blood. These receptors all stem from a man in his sixties who had recovered from COVID-19. The CDR3 runs from the conserved cysteine through the conserved F or W. A D gene is named only where the DNA matches it firmly. The size field is filled for only some rows; it gives once, few, many or a size class.

clone size	D gene	J gene	V gene	CDR3 DNA	CDR3 protein
few	NA	TRBJ1-6	TRBV9	TGTGCCAGCAGCGTAGATAACTTTTTGGATTCACCCCTCCACTTT	CASSVDNFLDSPLHF
few	TRBD1	TRBJ1-6	TRBV28	TGTGCCAGCGCGAGGGACAGCCTCTATAATTCACCCCTCCACTTT	CASARDSLYNSPLHF
NA	TRBD2	TRBJ2-7	TRBV2	TGTGCCAGCAGTGAAGGGGGAGGGCTAACCTCCTACGAGCAGTACTTC	CASSEGGGLTSYEQYF
few	NA	TRBJ2-6	TRBV5-1	TGCGCCAGCAGCTTGTTGGAGGGGGCGTCCTCTGGGGCCAACGTCCTGACTTTC	CASSLLEGASSGANVLTF
NA	TRBD2	TRBJ2-1	TRBV6-6	TGTGCCAGCATCGATAGCGGGGGGTTTCACAATGAGCAGTTCTTC	CASIDSGGFHNEQFF
NA	NA	TRBJ1-5	TRBV6-5	TGTGCCAGCGGAGATTATCAGCCCCAGCATTTT	CASGDYQPQHF
once	TRBD1	TRBJ1-3	TRBV19	TGTGCCAGTAGTGCTACAGGGGGGTCTGGAAACACCATATATTTT	CASSATGGSGNTIYF
NA	NA	TRBJ2-3	TRBV15	TGTGCCACCAGCAGAGGATCCAGGGGACCAGATACGCAGTATTTT	CATSRGSRGPDTQYF
NA	NA	TRBJ1-6	TRBV7-3	TGTGCCAGCAGCCCCCAGACGGGCAGGGGTGGATCACCCCTCCACTTT	CASSPQTGRGGSPLHF
NA	TRBD2	TRBJ2-2	TRBV5-1	TGCGCCAGCAGCGATCCGGGACTAGCGGGGTCCACCGGGGAGCTGTTTTTT	CASSDPGLAGSTGELFF
NA	TRBD1	TRBJ1-1	TRBV7-9	TGTGCCAGCAGCCCCGGGGACAGTCGAACTGAAGCTTTCTTT	CASSPGDSRTEAFF
NA	TRBD2	TRBJ2-1	TRBV5-1	TGCGCCAGCAGCGGGGGGGTTGATCATGAGCAGTTCTTC	CASSGGVDHEQFF
once	NA	TRBJ1-2	TRBV4-1	TGCGCCAGCAGCCAAGGAGGAACTAACTATGGCTACACCTTC	CASSQGGTNYGYTF
NA	NA	TRBJ2-5	TRBV3-1/TRBV3-2	TGTGCCAGCAGCCAAGAAGGGTTACGACGGAGCGGAGAAGAGACCCAGTACTTC	CASSQEGLRRSGEETQYF
NA	TRBD1	TRBJ2-1	TRBV24-1	TGTGCCACCAGTGATACGACAGGGGGCAGCTCCTACAATGAGCAGTTCTTC	CATSDTTGGSSYNEQFF
NA	NA	TRBJ2-7	TRBV5-5	TGTGCCAGCAGACTACAGGGCTTCAACGAGCAGTACTTC	CASRLQGFNEQYF
NA	TRBD1	TRBJ2-2	TRBV7-8	TGTGCCAGCAGCCTAACAGGGGTCACCGGGGAGCTGTTTTTT	CASSLTGVTGELFF
NA	TRBD1	TRBJ1-2	TRBV20-1	TGCAGTGCTAGTACAGGGGAAAACTATGGCTACACCTTC	CSASTGENYGYTF
NA	NA	TRBJ2-7	TRBV5-4	TGTGCCAGCAGCTTGGATCCCAGCGTCGTCGAGCAGTACTTC	CASSLDPSVVEQYF
NA	TRBD1	TRBJ1-2	TRBV4-2	TGTGCCAGCAGCCAAGACCCACAGGGGAACTATGGCTACACCTTC	CASSQDPQGNYGYTF
few	NA	TRBJ1-6	TRBV24-1	TGTGCCACCAGTGATCAGGGGTCCAGCTCCTATAATTCACCCCTCCACTTT	CATSDQGSSSYNSPLHF
once	NA	TRBJ1-4	TRBV18	TGTGCCAGCTCACCACCGACAGGAAGGGCTAATGAAAAACTGTTTTTT	CASSPPTGRANEKLFF
NA	TRBD1	TRBJ2-3	TRBV5-1	TGCGCCAGCAGCTCGGGAACAGGGGAGCTTACAGATACGCAGTATTTT	CASSSGTGELTDTQYF
NA	TRBD2	TRBJ2-1	TRBV5-1	TGCGCCAGCAGCTCCTATAGCGGGAGCTCCTACAATGAGCAGTTCTTC	CASSSYSGSSYNEQFF